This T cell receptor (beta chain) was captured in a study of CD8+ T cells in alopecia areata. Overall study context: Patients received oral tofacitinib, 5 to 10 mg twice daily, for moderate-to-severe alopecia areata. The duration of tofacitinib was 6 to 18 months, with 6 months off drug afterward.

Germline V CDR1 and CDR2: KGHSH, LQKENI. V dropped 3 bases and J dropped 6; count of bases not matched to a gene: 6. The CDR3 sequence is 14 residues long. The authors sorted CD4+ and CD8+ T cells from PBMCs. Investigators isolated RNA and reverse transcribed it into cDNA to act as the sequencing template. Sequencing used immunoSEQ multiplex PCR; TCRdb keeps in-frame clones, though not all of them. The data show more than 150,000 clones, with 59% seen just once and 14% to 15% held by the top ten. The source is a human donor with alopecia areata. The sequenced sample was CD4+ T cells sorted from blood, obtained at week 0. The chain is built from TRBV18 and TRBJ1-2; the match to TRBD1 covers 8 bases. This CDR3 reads CASSPRDRTNGYTF. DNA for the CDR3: TGTGCCAGCTCACCTCGGGACAGGACAAATGGCTACACCTTC.